This T cell receptor beta chain was sequenced for a study of patients and donors after allogeneic stem cell transplantation. TCRdb reprocessed the RT-PCR reads via MiXCR and lists one record per CDR3 protein. This sample has about 34,000 distinct CDR3 sequences, with around 40% found just once. The sequencing sample was made of blood, either unsorted or a sorted T cell fraction (not recorded which). The clonotype was recovered from a human donor who was either an allogeneic HSCT recipient or a stem cell or donor lymphocyte infusion donor (not recorded which). It is not recorded whose cells these are; they may come from a transplant donor.

The CDR3 nucleotides are TGCGCCAGCAGCCAGCCGGTCAGGGCGAACACTGAAGCTTTCTTT. Translation: CASSQPVRANTEAFF. The gene calls are TRBV4-1 and TRBJ1-1, with TRBD1 as a possible D gene (5 bases). V lost 3 bases, J lost 1 base, and 12 bases lay in between. From germline, CDR1 is MGHRA and CDR2 YSYEKL. The CDR3 sequence is 15 residues long.